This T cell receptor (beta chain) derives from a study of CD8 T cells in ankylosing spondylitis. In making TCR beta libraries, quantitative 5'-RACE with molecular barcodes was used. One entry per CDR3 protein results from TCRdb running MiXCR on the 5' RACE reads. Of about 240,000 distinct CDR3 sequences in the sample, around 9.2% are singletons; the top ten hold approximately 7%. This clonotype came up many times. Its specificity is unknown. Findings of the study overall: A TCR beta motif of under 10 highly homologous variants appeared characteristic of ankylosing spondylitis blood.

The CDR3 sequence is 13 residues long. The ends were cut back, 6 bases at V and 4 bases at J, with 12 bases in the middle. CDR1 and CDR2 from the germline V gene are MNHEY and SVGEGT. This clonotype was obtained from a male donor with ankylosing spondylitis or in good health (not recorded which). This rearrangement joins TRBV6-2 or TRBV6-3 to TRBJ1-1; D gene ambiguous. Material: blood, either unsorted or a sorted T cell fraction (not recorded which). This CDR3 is CASRGRVATEAFF. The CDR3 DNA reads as TGTGCCAGCAGAGGGAGGGTTGCCACTGAAGCTTTCTTT.